Shown below are 29 T cell receptor beta chains from a single sample sequenced in a study of T-cell memory formation after mild COVID-19. TCRdb processed the 5' RACE reads anew with MiXCR; each CDR3 protein has one entry. The sample lists roughly 310,000 distinct CDR3 sequences; 15% to 20% were seen once. The sequenced material came from PBMCs or a T cell subset sorted from them (not recorded which). All receptors derive from a man between 18 and 35 years old who had mild COVID-19 (a few samples of this study predate the infection). Cell type and time point are not known.

The gene calls are TRBV9 and TRBJ2-1, with 9 positions matching TRBD1. Germline V lookup: CDR1 SGDLS, CDR2 YYNGEE. With V trimmed by 0 bases and J by 8 bases, 9 bases remained unmatched. The CDR3 totals 16 residues. CDR3: CASSVGVQDRGDEQFF. The CDR3 bases are TGTGCCAGCAGCGTAGGCGTACAGGACAGGGGCGATGAGCAGTTCTTC.

This clonotype turned up a few times. This sequence joins TRBV6-2 or TRBV6-3 and TRBJ2-7; possibly TRBD1 for D (5 bases). Germline V gene sequence: CDR1 MNHEY, CDR2 SVGEGT. The CDR3 length is 14 residues. V lost 6 bases and J 6 bases, leaving 18 bases between the germline ends. In DNA, the CDR3 is TGTGCCAGCAGCCTCGACAGTCTCGCGCTCGAGCAGTACTTC. This encodes CASSLDSLALEQYF.

This chain uses TRBV7-9 with TRBJ1-1; maybe TRBD1 (6 bases). V gave up 5 bases and J gave up 7 bases, with 20 bases separating them. CDR3 size: 15 residues. CDR1 is SEHNR and CDR2 is FQNEAQ in the germline V gene (reference sequence). As DNA, the CDR3 is TGTGCCAGCAGCCAGGAAGGTGGGGGCCGGGGTGAAGCTTTCTTT. It specifies CASSQEGGGRGEAFF.

The DNA of the CDR3 is TGTGCCAGCAGTTCACCCCGCCGGGGGCAAGAGACCCAGTACTTC. Translated: CASSSPRRGQETQYF. The chain combines TRBV28 with TRBJ2-5; a possible D gene is TRBD2 (6 bases). V shed 4 bases and J shed 2 bases, with 14 bases lying between them. CDR3 length: 15 residues. Germline loops: CDR1 MDHEN, CDR2 SYDVKM.

The V call is TRBV12-3 or TRBV12-4, the J call TRBJ1-2; D uncertain. The CDR3 has 16 residues. V was trimmed by 3 bases and J by 4 bases, leaving 18 bases between them. The DNA for the CDR3 is TGTGCCAGCAGTTTCCTATCCGGGCCGCCCCCCTATGGCTACACCTTC. This codes for CASSFLSGPPPYGYTF.

This clonotype was observed a handful of times. The genes are TRBV12-3 or TRBV12-4 and TRBJ2-3; 11 positions match TRBD1. CDR3 length equals 16 residues. Unmatched junction bases numbered 13, after V lost 8 bases and J lost 6 bases. This CDR3 reads CASAGGQGASGDTQYF. CDR3 nucleotide sequence: TGTGCCAGCGCCGGAGGACAGGGGGCTAGCGGGGATACGCAGTATTTT.

V gene TRBV6-6 combines with J gene TRBJ2-2; D might be TRBD2 (5 bases). Per germline, CDR1 MNHNY and CDR2 SVGAGI (reference sequence). The CDR3 runs to 11 residues. V lost 7 bases, J lost 6 bases, and 6 bases lay in between. The CDR3 protein is CASKEAGELFF. CDR3 in DNA: TGTGCCAGCAAGGAGGCCGGGGAGCTGTTTTTT.

The chain uses TRBV6-1 and TRBJ2-7; 7 bases map to TRBD1. The CDR3 has 16 amino acids. Germline V CDR1 and CDR2: MNHNS, SASEGT. V lost 6 bases to trimming and J lost 7 bases; unmatched junction nucleotides: 18. The CDR3 DNA sequence: TGTGCCAGCAGCATGGAGGTTTGGGACAGTGCTTCTGAGCAGTACTTC. It codes for CASSMEVWDSASEQYF.

The chain recombines TRBV14 with TRBJ2-7; tentatively, D is TRBD1 (6 bases). The CDR3 is made up of 17 amino acids. Trimming took 0 bases from V and 0 from J, leaving 15 bases between them. Germline loops: CDR1 SGHDN, CDR2 FVKESK. The CDR3 sequence is CASSQDRQVPLSYEQYF. Here the CDR3 DNA reads TGTGCCAGCAGCCAAGATAGACAGGTGCCCCTCTCCTACGAGCAGTACTTC.

The gene calls are TRBV9 and TRBJ1-1; possibly TRBD1 for D (6 bases). Deletions cut 0 bases from V and 1 base from J, with 7 bases between. This CDR3 contains 14 residues. CDR1 is SGDLS, CDR2 YYNGEE, per germline. The CDR3: CASSVGDTNTEAFF. In nucleotides, the CDR3 is TGTGCCAGCAGCGTAGGGGACACGAACACTGAAGCTTTCTTT.

V usage is TRBV12-3 or TRBV12-4 and J usage is TRBJ2-2; no clear D gene. Trimming pared 6 bases from V and 6 bases from J, leaving 8 bases between. The CDR3 consists of 12 residues. CDR3 DNA: TGTGCCAGCAGCCCGAGGCCCGGGGAGCTGTTTTTT. Amino acids: CASSPRPGELFF.

This clonotype occurred a few times. The chain combines TRBV5-1 with TRBJ2-2; possible D gene TRBD1, 6 bases. The CDR3 spans 16 residues. Trimming shortened V by 2 bases and J by 2 bases, and 13 bases separated the two germline ends. CDR1 SGHRS and CDR2 YFSETQ come from the germline V gene. CDR3 DNA sequence: TGCGCCAGCAGCTTAGACAGGAGACAAAACACCGGGGAGCTGTTTTTT. Protein sequence: CASSLDRRQNTGELFF.

The rearrangement links TRBV28 to TRBJ1-2; TRBD1 might be the D (5 bases). The CDR3 extends over 12 amino acids. The V gene lost 10 bases and the J gene lost 6 bases, with 15 bases spanning the gap. The germline V gene has CDR1 MDHEN and CDR2 SYDVKM. The CDR3, as DNA: TGTGCCACCTGTGGGGCCATCGATGGCTACACCTTC. The encoded protein is CATCGAIDGYTF.

The chain carries TRBV6-5 and TRBJ2-7; no reliable D call. Trimming took off 2 bases at V and 3 bases at J, with 14 bases between the two ends. The germline gives CDR1 MNHEY, CDR2 SVGAGI. CDR3 size: 15 residues. The CDR3 DNA sequence: TGTGCCAGCAGTTACGGATCGCCAGACAACTACGAGCAGTACTTC. It translates to CASSYGSPDNYEQYF.

This sequence joins TRBV29-1 and TRBJ1-2, with no clear D. Per germline, CDR1 SQVTM and CDR2 ANQGSEA. This CDR3 comprises 12 residues. Trimming stripped 4 bases from V and 4 bases from J, with 10 bases between. The CDR3 DNA sequence: TGCAGCGTTGGTTCCGATCTCTATGGCTACACCTTC. Protein sequence: CSVGSDLYGYTF. Complete variable domain (other parts from reference TRBV29-1 and TRBJ1-2): SAVISQKPSRDICQRGTSLTIQCQVDSQVTMMFWYRQQPGQSLTLIATANQGSEATYESGFVIDKFPISRPNLTFSTLTVSNMSPEDSSIYLCSVGSDLYGYTFGSGTRLTVV.

This clonotype was seen only a few times. The V call is TRBV20-1, the J call TRBJ1-4; D ambiguous. The CDR3 is 13 amino acids. Germline-derived CDR1 and CDR2 are DFQATT and SNEGSKA (reference sequence). V lost 6 bases to trimming and J lost 5 bases, with 13 bases between them. The CDR3 DNA reads TGCAGTGCAAGACGGAGCGCAAATGAAAAACTGTTTTTT. Protein product: CSARRSANEKLFF.

CDR3 sequence: CASSPWKEVAAEQYF. Written as DNA, the CDR3 is TGTGCCAGCAGCCCCTGGAAAGAGGTGGCGGCCGAGCAGTACTTC. The rearrangement uses TRBV4-2 and TRBJ2-7; D is unclear. CDR3 length: 15 residues. Trimming left V 4 bases short and J 6 bases short, with 19 bases between. Germline V gene sequence: CDR1 LGHNA, CDR2 YNFKEQ.

This clonotype was seen a handful of times. This sequence joins TRBV5-1 and TRBJ2-5; no clear D gene. The CDR3 totals 13 residues. V was clipped by 2 bases and J by 4 bases, with 9 bases between them. Germline assignment: CDR1 SGHRS and CDR2 YFSETQ. The CDR3 region is CASSLMTRETQYF. DNA of the CDR3: TGCGCCAGCAGCTTAATGACGCGAGAGACCCAGTACTTC.

V usage is TRBV9 and J usage is TRBJ2-6, with 11 bases fitting TRBD1. The CDR3 runs to 17 residues. From germline, CDR1 is SGDLS and CDR2 YYNGEE. The V gene end was trimmed by 4 bases and the J gene end by 2 bases; junction bases not matched to a gene: 5. CDR3 DNA: TGTGCCAGCAGCAAAACGGGACAGGGGGCTGGGGCCAACGTCCTGACTTTC. Amino acid sequence: CASSKTGQGAGANVLTF.

V gene TRBV29-1 combines with J gene TRBJ2-5; TRBD2 agrees at 7 bases. CDR3 length equals 13 residues. In germline, CDR1 is SQVTM, CDR2 ANQGSEA. For the CDR3, the DNA is TGCAGTAAAGTGGAGGGAGGGACGGAGACCCAGTACTTC. This encodes CSKVEGGTETQYF.

Here the CDR3 DNA reads TGCGCCAGCAGACCCTTGACAGGCTTTGGAGGCTACACCTTC. Residues: CASRPLTGFGGYTF. The chain joins TRBV5-1 to TRBJ1-2; weak D call: TRBD1 (6 bases). Germline CDR1 reads SGHRS; CDR2 reads YFSETQ. This CDR3 is built from 14 residues. Trimming removed 5 bases at V and 8 bases at J, with 19 bases between.

The J gene is TRBJ2-5, the V gene TRBV7-2, with D possibly being TRBD2 (7 bases). The CDR3 loop spans 15 amino acids. V was cut by 4 bases and J by 5 bases, with 17 bases left in between. CDR1 SGHTA and CDR2 FQGNSA come from the germline V gene. The CDR3 DNA sequence: TGTGCCAGCAGCTGGGGGGGCGCTCGGCGGGAGACCCAGTACTTC. Protein product: CASSWGGARRETQYF. Full variable domain (outside the CDR3, taken from reference TRBV7-2 and TRBJ2-5): GAGVSQSPSNKVTEKGKDVELRCDPISGHTALYWYRQSLGQGLEFLIYFQGNSAPDKSGLPSDRFSAERTGGSVSTLTIQRTQQEDSAVYLCASSWGGARRETQYFGPGTRLLVL.

In its sample, this clonotype was seen many times. The DNA of the CDR3 is TGTGCCAGCAGCTTAGTCGGCGGGGGGGCCGGCAATGAGCAGTTCTTC. Its translation is CASSLVGGGAGNEQFF. J is TRBJ2-1 and V is TRBV11-3, with TRBD2 matching over 9 bases. Germline V gives CDR1 SGHNT, CDR2 YENEEA. This CDR3 has 16 amino acids. The V and J ends lost 1 base and 6 bases, in that order; junction bases with no gene match: 7. Full variable domain (outside the CDR3, taken from reference TRBV11-3 and TRBJ2-1): EAGVVQSPRYKIIEKKQPVAFWCNPISGHNTLYWYLQNLGQGPELLIRYENEEAVDDSQLPKDRFSAERLKGVDSTLKIQPAELGDSAVYLCASSLVGGGAGNEQFFGPGTRLTVL.

J is TRBJ1-2 and V is TRBV11-2; TRBD1 agrees at 8 bases. The CDR3 is made up of 15 amino acids. CDR1 is SGHAT, CDR2 FQNNGV, per germline. V lost 0 bases and J lost 8; bases outside the gene matches: 8. As DNA, the CDR3 is TGTGCCAGCAGCTTAGATCGGGCAACAGGGGGAGGCTACACCTTC. This gives the protein CASSLDRATGGGYTF.

Turning to this clonotype: A read error may account for a junction end that differs from germline. This sequence joins TRBV7-3 and TRBJ2-2; D may be TRBD1 (5 bases). Germline V gene lookup returns CDR1 SGHTA and CDR2 FQGTGA. The CDR3 covers 13 residues. In DNA, the CDR3 is TGTGCCGGCAGCTTACAGGACACCGGGGAGCTGTTTTTT. Its protein product is CAGSLQDTGELFF.

The V call is TRBV7-9, the J call TRBJ1-2, with D possibly matching TRBD1 (5 bases). V was trimmed by 2 bases and J by 10 bases, leaving 17 bases between them. This CDR3 contains 14 residues. Germline lookup yields CDR1 SEHNR and CDR2 FQNEAQ (reference sequence). The CDR3: CASSLMEGSTVYTF. The CDR3 bases are TGTGCCAGCAGCTTAATGGAGGGGAGTACGGTCTACACCTTC.

The chain combines TRBV9 with TRBJ2-5, with D maybe TRBD1 (5 bases). Trimming stripped 0 bases from V and 2 bases from J, with 20 bases between. Germline CDR1 SGDLS, CDR2 YYNGEE. The CDR3 runs 18 residues. Here the CDR3 DNA reads TGTGCCAGCAGCGTAGATAGTCAGGGAATATATGGGCAAGAGACCCAGTACTTC. It codes for CASSVDSQGIYGQETQYF.

This clonotype was picked up one time. This chain joins TRBV10-3 and TRBJ1-2; 7 positions match TRBD1. This CDR3 region has 15 residues. Germline values: CDR1 ENHRY, CDR2 SYGVKD. Losses at the gene ends were 6 bases for V and 0 bases for J; bases not matched to a gene: 7. CDR3 in DNA: TGTGCCATCAGCGACGCAGGGGGAGCTAACTATGGCTACACCTTC. It translates to CAISDAGGANYGYTF.

This clonotype was seen only a few times. The J gene is TRBJ2-7, the V gene TRBV19; 8 bases are shared with TRBD2. The V and J ends lost 7 bases and 0 bases, in that order; junction bases with no gene match: 5. Germline CDR1 reads LNHDA; CDR2 reads SQIVND (reference sequence). This CDR3 region has 14 residues. CDR3 residues: CASNAGGSSYEQYF. The CDR3, as DNA: TGTGCCAGTAATGCGGGGGGAAGCTCCTACGAGCAGTACTTC.